This T cell receptor beta chain was observed in a study of cytomegalovirus exposure and HLA in healthy donors. The CDR3 has 19 amino acids. As to this clone: Its antigen is unidentified.

Findings and caveats of the study: Among the most significant clusters, several appeared linked to common viral pathogens in a later analysis.

PCR amplification relied on 60 Vbeta primers (plus 13 Jbeta primers). The assay was immunoSEQ multiplex PCR, and TCRdb's table has in-frame clones only and misses some. The sample lists 99,000 or so clones; 69% were seen once. The gene calls are TRBV21-1 and TRBJ2-1; TRBD2, the table's D call, lacks a check against the DNA. TRBV21-1 is shown as a pseudogene. The sequence was obtained from a man aged 30 to 45 in good health and CMV-seronegative. Sequencing used PBMCs. For the CDR3, the DNA is TGTGCCAGCAGCAAAGAACTAGCGGGAGTAATCTCCCCCTACAATGAGCAGTTCTTC. This codes for CASSKELAGVISPYNEQFF.